The clone carrying this T cell receptor beta chain has ten or more counts. The antigen is undetermined. Time point of the sample: blood at routine non-recurrence follow-up after resection. Material for sequencing was whole RNA from tumor, nontumor lung or frozen PBMC, left unsorted. A unique molecular identifier was carried by every single TCR cDNA molecule. TCRdb independently ran MiXCR on the 5' RACE reads; one entry per CDR3 protein. The table has around 110,000 distinct CDR3 sequences, more than 10% seen once; the top ten hold roughly 15%. The germline V and J ends were trimmed by 4 bases and 4 bases, with 15 bases remaining between them. The germline V gene has CDR1 SGHDT and CDR2 YYEEEE. This CDR3 has 16 amino acids. This specimen comes from a study of spatial heterogeneity in lung cancer. For the study at large: A consistent excess of beta-chain over alpha-chain sequences was detected. Raw-read counts averaged over ten per unique TCR and UMI combination. Whole-study results and caveats: The study found ubiquitous expanded tumor TCRs in blood more at resection than follow-up.

The genes are TRBV5-6 and TRBJ2-6; either TRBD1 or TRBD2 may fit D (5 bases each). This clonotype was sampled from a male donor with early-stage non-small cell lung cancer. The specimen was PBMCs, collected at follow-up. The CDR3 DNA sequence: TGTGCCAGCAGCCCTGTGGGGGTAGCAGGGGCCAACGTCCTGACTTTC. The encoded protein is CASSPVGVAGANVLTF.